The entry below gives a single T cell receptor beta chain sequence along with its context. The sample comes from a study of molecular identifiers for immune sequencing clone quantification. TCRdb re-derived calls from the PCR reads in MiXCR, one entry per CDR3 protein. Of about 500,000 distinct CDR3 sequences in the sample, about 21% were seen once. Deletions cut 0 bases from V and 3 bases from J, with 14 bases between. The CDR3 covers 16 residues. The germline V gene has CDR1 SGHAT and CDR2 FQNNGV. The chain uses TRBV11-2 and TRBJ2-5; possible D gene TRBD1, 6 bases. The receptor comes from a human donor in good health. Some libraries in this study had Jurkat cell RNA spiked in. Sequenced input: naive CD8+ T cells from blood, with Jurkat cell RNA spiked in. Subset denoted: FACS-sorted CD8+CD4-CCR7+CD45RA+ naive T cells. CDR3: CASSLEVSGQEETQYF. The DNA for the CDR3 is TGTGCCAGCAGCTTAGAAGTTTCGGGACAAGAAGAGACCCAGTACTTC.